This T cell receptor beta chain was retrieved from a study of molecular identifiers for immune sequencing clone quantification (dated by TCRdb to 2016 to 2019). Regarding the research as a whole: For a replicate experiment, RNA from around 20,000 or 100,000 naive CD8 T cells was divided into five aliquots, of which four were sequenced. CD8 T cells were used in a methods study to benchmark molecular-identifier clustering-based TCR repertoire sequencing (MIDCIRS) and TCR RNA copy counting. Study-level results and caveats: In CMV-specific effector cells, clones with more than 20 RNA copies accounted for over 99% of molecules, whereas in naive cells such clones accounted for under 1%. Modeling estimated about 3 recovered TCR RNA copies per cell, compared with about 9.3 by digital PCR, which implies roughly 30% capture efficiency. When barcode sub-clustering was omitted, TCR diversity was inflated by chimeric consensus sequences, with chimeras reaching as high as 47%. Spiked-in Jurkat TCR RNA equal to a single cell's worth was reported to be detectable even within 1,200,000 naive CD8 T cells. Spiked-in Jurkat TCR RNA (roughly 10 copies' worth), which is not part of the donor repertoire, was contained in the naive libraries. Highly expanded clone sizes could be underestimated because identical TCR molecules may share a barcode.

This clonotype was detected a few times. The clone's antigen remains unknown. Base quality data are lacking; no much larger clone is found one base away. Naive CD8 T cell libraries were made from about 21,000 to 970,000 sorted cells using 10%, 30% or 50% of purified RNA. On a BD FACSAria II, naive CD8 T cells were FACS-sorted as CD8+CD4-CCR7+CD45RA+ and collected into RLT Plus buffer. Detection sensitivity was tested by spiking Jurkat RNA equal to ten or so TCR copies' worth into samples containing about 20,000-1,000,000 naive CD8 T cells. Enrichment of CD8 T cells was performed with RosetteSep CD8+ T Cell Enrichment Cocktail and Ficoll-Paque, after which ACK red cell lysis was carried out. The library was obtained by PCR. TCRdb names Illumina HiSeq 4000 as the instrument used. Bulk TCR libraries were generated as previously described, with the TCR primers listed in Table S5 used. Purification of total RNA was performed with the Qiagen AllPrep DNA/RNA kit. Reads from multiple sequencing runs of the same library were pooled before analysis. The original methods were these. Reads were retained only if an exact TCR constant sequence was present, and the retained reads were trimmed to 150 nt and grouped according to their 12-nt molecular barcodes. Reads within each barcode group were sub-clustered using a 15% Levenshtein threshold, and quality-weighted consensus sequences were constructed for each RNA molecule. Non-functional sequences were excluded, and lower-count sequences lying one edit away from another sequence were also excluded. Barcode sub-clusters with fewer than 20% of the maximum read count were removed, based on fitting two negative binomial distributions. TCRdb trimmed public reads at Q25 via fastp, called clones via MiXCR and kept in-frame beta chains. CDR3 protein sequences are deduplicated, and each keeps its most common genes and DNA. These V and J calls originate from TCRdb's pipeline instead of the authors' own analysis. In this sample the table shows a few hundred thousand distinct CDR3 sequences, 20% to 25% of which occur a single time. The ten largest clones capture more than 0.8% of the sample.

The specimen was naive CD8+ T cells from blood, with Jurkat cell RNA spiked in. The sample's cell subset or site label is to be understood as: FACS-sorted CD8+CD4-CCR7+CD45RA+ naive T cells. The clonotype comes from a human donor in good health. Some libraries in this study had Jurkat cell RNA spiked in.

The CDR3 in this case is CASSPAGQGYEQYF. The nucleotides read TGTGCCAGCTCACCCGCGGGACAGGGCTACGAGCAGTACTTC. The sequence joins TRBV18 to TRBJ2-7, and TRBD1 matches 9 of the central bases. For CDR1 and CDR2, the germline V gene lists KGHSH and LQKENI. From its cysteine to its phenylalanine, the CDR3 spans 14 amino acids. Of the read, only the CDR3 DNA is kept; its 42 bases are in frame from base 1. From V the trimming removes 3 bases and from J it removes 3 bases, while the gene matches leave 3 bases of the junction unaccounted for.